This T cell receptor (beta chain) was captured in a study of radiotherapy plus CTLA-4 blockade in lung cancer. This CDR3 region has 16 residues. CDR1 SGHAT and CDR2 FQNNGV come from the germline V gene. Germline trimming cut 5 bases from V and 0 bases from J; bases unmatched to any gene: 7. The data were produced by immunoSEQ multiplex PCR, yet TCRdb's version contains in-frame clones alone and is incomplete. Here the sample spans 80,000 to 100,000 clones, 82% being singletons. This TCR came from a human donor with non-small cell lung cancer who had a partial response to radiotherapy plus ipilimumab. This sequence joins TRBV11-2 and TRBJ2-7; 10 nucleotides match TRBD2. Sequencing used peripheral blood, obtained from a patient treated with radiotherapy plus ipilimumab. DNA of the CDR3: TGTGCCAGCAGCGCGCAAACTAGCGGGACCTCCTACGAGCAGTACTTC. This sequence encodes CASSAQTSGTSYEQYF. Full variable domain (rest looked up from reference TRBV11-2 and TRBJ2-7): EAGVAQSPRYKIIEKRQSVAFWCNPISGHATLYWYQQILGQGPKLLIQFQNNGVVDDSQLPKDRFSAERLKGVDSTLKIQPAKLEDSAVYLCASSAQTSGTSYEQYFGPGTRLTVT.